This T cell receptor beta chain was sequenced during a study of metastatic and nonmetastatic thyroid tumors. Study as a whole: Repertoires were compared across blood and tumor or nodule tissue from malignant and benign thyroid patients.

From germline, CDR1 is SGDLS and CDR2 YYNGEE. This CDR3 spans 16 amino acids. V dropped 0 bases and J dropped 4; count of bases not matched to a gene: 6. This clone was counted at least ten times. Antigen: not known. No patient had received any treatment before thyroid surgery. Per the authors' pipeline: Using the CDR3 differences seen across clinicopathological groups, the authors built a distant-metastasis classifier for papillary thyroid cancer, which was meant to discriminate distant-metastatic patients. MiXCR was used by TCRdb to re-call the PCR reads. The V and J calls here are based on TCRdb, not the publication. This table holds 20,000 to 25,000 clones, around 15% found once. Study results and caveats: As reported, TCR beta diversity in blood and tumor was significantly higher in malignant thyroid tumors than in benign nodules.

The source material was tumor tissue. The V call is TRBV9, the J call TRBJ2-2; 7 bases match TRBD2. The sequence came from a female donor with papillary thyroid cancer or a benign thyroid nodule (not recorded which). Some clones in this sample may be carry-over from other donors' samples. CDR3 residues: CASSVEVAGLTGELFF. CDR3 in DNA: TGTGCCAGCAGCGTAGAGGTAGCGGGTCTCACCGGGGAGCTGTTTTTT.